The T cell receptor (beta chain) described here comes from a study of OX40 agonist ivuxolimab in advanced cancers. Germline V lookup: CDR1 MNHEY, CDR2 SVGAGI. The V gene lost 5 bases and the J gene lost 4 bases, with 3 bases spanning the gap. The CDR3 consists of 10 residues. The method was immunoSEQ multiplex PCR; TCRdb's version includes in-frame clones alone and lacks a portion of them. Of tens of thousands of clones in the sample, 87% were seen once. The clonotype comes from an adult with an advanced solid tumor such as melanoma, head and neck, liver or kidney cancer. This specimen was CD4+ or CD8+ T cells sorted from blood, taken in a trial of the OX40 agonist ivuxolimab. This chain uses TRBV6-5 with TRBJ2-7; no firm D call. CDR3 nucleotide sequence: TGTGCCAGCAGTGATTACGAGCAGTACTTC. It specifies CASSDYEQYF.